Listed here is a single T cell receptor beta chain. Its matching antigen is unknown. These data are taken from a study of CD8+ T cells in alopecia areata. The wider study: Treated patients swallowed 5 to 10 mg of oral tofacitinib twice daily.

General study points: Mice showed TCR sharing more clearly than patients did, possibly owing to HLA.

The treatment: oral pan-JAK inhibitor, 5-10 mg twice daily. The CDR3 contains 12 residues. The germline gives CDR1 MNHEY, CDR2 SMNVEV (reference sequence). V gave up 6 bases and J gave up 4 bases, with 4 bases separating them. RNA extraction was followed by reverse transcription into cDNA, which acted as the sequencing template. TCRdb's copy holds only in-frame clones and misses some; the assay was immunoSEQ multiplex PCR. The sample has about 210,000 clones, less than 75% seen once. This sample comprised CD4+ T cells sorted from blood, obtained at week 4, from a patient treated with tofacitinib. The receptor was derived from a human donor with alopecia areata. The chain couples TRBV27 to TRBJ1-6; D not resolved. CDR3 coding DNA: TGTGCCAGCAGGGATTATAATTCACCCCTCCACTTT. The encoded protein is CASRDYNSPLHF.